This is a list of T cell receptor beta chains from one sample in a study of blood T cell repertoires in COVID-19. Data came from immunoSEQ multiplex PCR; TCRdb stores just in-frame clones and leaves some out. The top ten hold roughly 0.69% of the sample, which has under 250,000 clones, less than 90% seen once. The specimen was peripheral blood. The origin of the receptors is a man aged 35-49 years with acute or convalescent COVID-19. The conserved cysteine and the conserved F or W are not part of the CDR3 here. Fields, in order: CDR3 length, clone size, J gene, V gene, CDR3 protein. The size entry is marked missing in some rows and otherwise reads once, few, many or a size class.

length: 12; size: NA; J: TRBJ2-7; V: TRBV7-2; CDR3: ASSLERGRYEQY
length: 14; size: NA; J: TRBJ2-5; V: TRBV19; CDR3: ASSIVGRTAQETQY
length: 8; size: NA; J: TRBJ1-2; V: TRBV19; CDR3: ASQGYGYT
length: 14; size: NA; J: TRBJ2-2; V: TRBV30; CDR3: AWSPTSGGAPGELF
length: 11; size: NA; J: TRBJ2-1; V: TRBV5-4; CDR3: ASSKGVYNEQF
length: 13; size: NA; J: TRBJ2-7; V: TRBV9; CDR3: ASSVVAGSSYEQY
length: 15; size: NA; J: TRBJ1-6; V: TRBV5-1; CDR3: ASSRQDQSSYNSPLH
length: 9; size: NA; J: TRBJ1-4; V: TRBV29-1; CDR3: SVEDPVGLF
length: 11; size: NA; J: TRBJ1-1; V: TRBV5-1; CDR3: ASTYQQGARAF
length: 15; size: NA; J: TRBJ1-2; V: TRBV19; CDR3: ASSPHTPSGANYGYT
length: 12; size: few; J: TRBJ1-2; V: TRBV7-6; CDR3: ASSPDTLGYGYT
length: 13; size: NA; J: TRBJ1-1; V: TRBV27; CDR3: ASTKTGGRSTEAF
length: 11; size: NA; J: TRBJ2-7; V: TRBV16; CDR3: ASSQSLSTEQY
length: 11; size: NA; J: TRBJ2-5; V: TRBV19; CDR3: ASSISQQETQY
length: 13; size: NA; J: TRBJ2-3; V: TRBV5-1; CDR3: ASSLVGGGTDTQY
length: 13; size: NA; J: TRBJ1-1; V: TRBV5-1; CDR3: ASSPGQVGNTEAF
length: 12; size: NA; J: TRBJ2-1; V: TRBV28; CDR3: ASSSGDFGRANL
length: 12; size: once; J: TRBJ1-3; V: TRBV6-1; CDR3: ASSEQGYGNTIY
length: 12; size: NA; J: TRBJ2-2; V: TRBV5-4; CDR3: ASSKLLGTGELF
length: 12; size: NA; J: TRBJ2-7; V: TRBV6-5; CDR3: ASTRTGLTYEQY
length: 11; size: NA; J: TRBJ1-5; V: TRBV7-8; CDR3: ASGQLSNQPQH
length: 13; size: NA; J: TRBJ2-7; V: TRBV6-5; CDR3: ASNTQGPPYYEQY
length: 14; size: NA; J: TRBJ2-7; V: TRBV27; CDR3: ASSLGMRTVHYEQY